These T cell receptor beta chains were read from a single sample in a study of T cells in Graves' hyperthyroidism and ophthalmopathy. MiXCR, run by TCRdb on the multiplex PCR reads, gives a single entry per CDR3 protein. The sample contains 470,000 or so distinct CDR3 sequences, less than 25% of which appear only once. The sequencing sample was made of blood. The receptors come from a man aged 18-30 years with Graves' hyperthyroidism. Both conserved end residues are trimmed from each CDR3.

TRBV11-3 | ASSLERAGGDYEQY
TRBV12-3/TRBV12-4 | ASSLEIALAKNIQY
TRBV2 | ASSTGRGSYEQY
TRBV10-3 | ATRTIPLGEQY
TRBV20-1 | SASEVAGTNQPQH
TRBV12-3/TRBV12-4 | ASSLDRGRDGYT
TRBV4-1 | ASSQDQRISNYGYT
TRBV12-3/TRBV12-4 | ASRAGTGYGETQY
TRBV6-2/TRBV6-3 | ASSYSPTSGGVDTQY
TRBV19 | ASGFRDRASPLH
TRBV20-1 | SAREEYRGTEAF
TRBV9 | ASSATGSSGNTIY
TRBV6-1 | ASRRGRAGETQY
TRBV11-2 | ASSSRTSSSNEQY
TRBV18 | ASSPDDYEQY
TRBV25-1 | ASRSIGTGVFGELF
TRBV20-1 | SARGTGAGDNYGYT
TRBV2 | ASSRQNQPQH
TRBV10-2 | ASSERQADTEAF
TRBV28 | ASSGTGKQETQY
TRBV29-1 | SVAPFQDTEAF
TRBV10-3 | AIRVEGRSRTEAF
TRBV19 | ATGRAGGDPSNQPQH
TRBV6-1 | ASSTYANTGELF
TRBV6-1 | ASSHRDRLSYEQY
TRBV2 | ASSRGRVGTGELF
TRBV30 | AWSPRDVEAF
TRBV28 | ASSTQGVMNTEAF
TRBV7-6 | ASSLDSEPNTGELF
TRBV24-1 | ATSDSTGLSGYT
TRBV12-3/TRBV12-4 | ASSLTSMGNQPQH
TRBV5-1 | ASSLEASGVETQY
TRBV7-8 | ASSLGVHLNTEAF
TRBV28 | ASIALMNTEAF
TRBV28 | ASTPGAENIQY
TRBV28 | ASRCAGQWETQY
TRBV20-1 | SASWTGETQY
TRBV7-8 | ASSLNQGEAF
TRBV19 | ASTQGRGQPQH
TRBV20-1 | SARTQGGETQY
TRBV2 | AVVQGPYEQY
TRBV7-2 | ASSPGGGQPRH
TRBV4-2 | ASSQLITEPQH
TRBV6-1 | ASSEAEFGNTEAF
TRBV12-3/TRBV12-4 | ASSPLRTGGVKF
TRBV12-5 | ASARIQGQTKLYEQY
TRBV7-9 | ASSFMGPEEAF
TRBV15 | ATSREYRLGAF
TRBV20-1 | SARYGGTSGEVAGELF
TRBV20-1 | SARGHMIGQPQH
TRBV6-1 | ASQTGGGFGYT
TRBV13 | ASSLAAGGEYGYT
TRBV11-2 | ASSLEVGRGLTEAF